These T cell receptor beta chains were read from a single sample in a study of naive and memory T cell subsets. Via MiXCR, TCRdb re-called the 5' RACE reads, giving one row per CDR3 protein. The data show 20,000 to 25,000 distinct CDR3 sequences, 4% to 5% seen once. The source is a male donor in good health. The CDR3 runs from the conserved cysteine through the conserved F or W. Each record gives: V gene, clone size, D gene, J gene, CDR3 DNA, CDR3 protein. A D gene is named only where the DNA matches it firmly. A row's size may be missing; if present it is once, few, many or a size class.

v_call: TRBV5-1
clone_size: many
d_call: NA
j_call: TRBJ1-6
cdr3_nt: TGCGCCAGCAGCGAGCGGAGCTCCTATAATTCACCCCTCCACTTT
cdr3_aa: CASSERSSYNSPLHF

v_call: TRBV7-2
clone_size: many
d_call: NA
j_call: TRBJ1-3
cdr3_nt: TGTGCCAGCAGCCCGGTCGGCAGCTCTGGAAACACCATATATTTT
cdr3_aa: CASSPVGSSGNTIYF

v_call: TRBV29-1
clone_size: many
d_call: NA
j_call: TRBJ2-1
cdr3_nt: TGCAGCGTTGAAGGGGTGGTACTTTCCTCCTACAATGAGCAGTTCTTC
cdr3_aa: CSVEGVVLSSYNEQFF

v_call: TRBV4-3
clone_size: many
d_call: NA
j_call: TRBJ2-1
cdr3_nt: TGCGCCAGCAGCCAAGAGTCATACGACTACAATGAGCAGTTCTTC
cdr3_aa: CASSQESYDYNEQFF

v_call: TRBV7-3
clone_size: many
d_call: NA
j_call: TRBJ2-5
cdr3_nt: TGTGCCAGCAGCGCCGACATGGGAGAGACCCAGTACTTC
cdr3_aa: CASSADMGETQYF

v_call: TRBV7-2
clone_size: many
d_call: TRBD1
j_call: TRBJ2-5
cdr3_nt: TGTGCCAGCAGCAACAGCCGGACAGGGCGGATAGAGACCCAGTACTTC
cdr3_aa: CASSNSRTGRIETQYF

v_call: TRBV7-2
clone_size: NA
d_call: NA
j_call: TRBJ2-2
cdr3_nt: TGTGCCAGCAGGAAGGACGGGGAGCTGTTTTTT
cdr3_aa: CASRKDGELFF

v_call: TRBV28
clone_size: many
d_call: NA
j_call: TRBJ1-5
cdr3_nt: TGTGCCAGCAGTTTATATAGGGTGAGCAATCAGCCCCAGCATTTT
cdr3_aa: CASSLYRVSNQPQHF

v_call: TRBV20-1
clone_size: many
d_call: TRBD2
j_call: TRBJ2-3
cdr3_nt: TGCAGTGCTAGAGAGGTTGCGGGGGAGTTCTTACCCACAGATACGCAGTATTTT
cdr3_aa: CSAREVAGEFLPTDTQYF

v_call: TRBV21-1
clone_size: many
d_call: NA
j_call: TRBJ2-7
cdr3_nt: TGTGCCAGCAGCAAAGCGATCGTAGGCCAGAAGGGTCGGCACGAGCAGTACTTC
cdr3_aa: CASSKAIVGQKGRHEQYF

v_call: TRBV9
clone_size: many
d_call: TRBD1
j_call: TRBJ2-2
cdr3_nt: TGTGCCAGCAGCGAGGGGGCAGGAGTTCCCGGGGAGCTGTTTTTT
cdr3_aa: CASSEGAGVPGELFF

v_call: TRBV24-1
clone_size: many
d_call: NA
j_call: TRBJ2-5
cdr3_nt: TGTGCCACCAGTGATTCACTACAAGAGACCCAGTACTTC
cdr3_aa: CATSDSLQETQYF

v_call: TRBV10-2
clone_size: many
d_call: NA
j_call: TRBJ2-7
cdr3_nt: TGCGCCAGCAGTGAGTCAGAGGAGCAGTACTTC
cdr3_aa: CASSESEEQYF

v_call: TRBV29-1
clone_size: many
d_call: NA
j_call: TRBJ2-2
cdr3_nt: TGCAGCGTCGACGGGACTTACACCGGGGAGCTGTTTTTT
cdr3_aa: CSVDGTYTGELFF

v_call: TRBV12-3/TRBV12-4
clone_size: many
d_call: NA
j_call: TRBJ2-1
cdr3_nt: TGTGCCAGCAGTCCGACCCCTGGAAGCTCCTACAATGAGCAGTTCTTC
cdr3_aa: CASSPTPGSSYNEQFF

v_call: TRBV29-1
clone_size: many
d_call: TRBD2
j_call: TRBJ2-2
cdr3_nt: TGCAGCACTCGACTAGCTAACACCGGGGAGCTGTTTTTT
cdr3_aa: CSTRLANTGELFF

v_call: TRBV29-1
clone_size: many
d_call: NA
j_call: TRBJ2-7
cdr3_nt: TGCAGCGTTGAAGGGGGAGAAAATGGATACGAGCAGTACTTC
cdr3_aa: CSVEGGENGYEQYF

v_call: TRBV6-4
clone_size: many
d_call: TRBD2
j_call: TRBJ2-1
cdr3_nt: TGTGCCAGCAGACCCGGGGGGGACGCCAATGAGCAGTTCTTC
cdr3_aa: CASRPGGDANEQFF

v_call: TRBV7-8
clone_size: many
d_call: NA
j_call: TRBJ2-4
cdr3_nt: TGTGCCAGCAGCCCGGCAGAAATCAAAAACATTCAGTACTTC
cdr3_aa: CASSPAEIKNIQYF

v_call: TRBV5-4
clone_size: many
d_call: TRBD2
j_call: TRBJ2-7
cdr3_nt: TGTGCCAGCAGCCCAGGGACTAGCGAGACCTACGAGCAGTACTTC
cdr3_aa: CASSPGTSETYEQYF

v_call: TRBV11-2
clone_size: NA
d_call: NA
j_call: TRBJ1-5
cdr3_nt: TGTGCCAGCAGCTTAGGAGAAGATCAGCCCCAGCATTTT
cdr3_aa: CASSLGEDQPQHF

v_call: TRBV6-5
clone_size: many
d_call: TRBD1
j_call: TRBJ1-1
cdr3_nt: TGTGCCAGCAGCCGAGACAGGGGAAACACTGAAGCTTTCTTT
cdr3_aa: CASSRDRGNTEAFF

v_call: TRBV12-3/TRBV12-4
clone_size: many
d_call: TRBD2
j_call: TRBJ2-3
cdr3_nt: TGTGCCAGCAGTCCAGCGACTAGCGGGGGCGCAGATACGCAGTATTTT
cdr3_aa: CASSPATSGGADTQYF

v_call: TRBV20-1
clone_size: many
d_call: NA
j_call: TRBJ1-2
cdr3_nt: TGCAGTGCTAGAGCGGTCAGGGCGAACTATGGCTACACCTTC
cdr3_aa: CSARAVRANYGYTF

v_call: TRBV6-2/TRBV6-3
clone_size: many
d_call: NA
j_call: TRBJ2-4
cdr3_nt: TGTGCCAGCAGTTACGGGGGGCGACAGAGCCAAAACATTCAGTACTTC
cdr3_aa: CASSYGGRQSQNIQYF

v_call: TRBV19
clone_size: many
d_call: NA
j_call: TRBJ1-5
cdr3_nt: TGTGCCAGTAGTATTGTGGGCAATCAGCCCCAGCATTTT
cdr3_aa: CASSIVGNQPQHF

v_call: TRBV29-1
clone_size: many
d_call: TRBD2
j_call: TRBJ2-1
cdr3_nt: TGCAGCGTTGAAGATCCGATTCTAGCGGGAGTTACCGGAAGGTCCTACAATGAGCAGTTCTTC
cdr3_aa: CSVEDPILAGVTGRSYNEQFF

v_call: TRBV6-2/TRBV6-3
clone_size: many
d_call: NA
j_call: TRBJ1-1
cdr3_nt: TGTGCCAGCAGCCTTGGACGCTTTGAAGCTTTCTTT
cdr3_aa: CASSLGRFEAFF

v_call: TRBV6-5
clone_size: many
d_call: NA
j_call: TRBJ2-1
cdr3_nt: TGTGCCAGCAGTAGGGCATCCCGGGACCGCACCTACAATGAGCAGTTCTTC
cdr3_aa: CASSRASRDRTYNEQFF

v_call: TRBV7-2
clone_size: many
d_call: NA
j_call: TRBJ1-5
cdr3_nt: TGTGCCAGCAGCTTAGGAAGGGCGGGGCAGCCCCAGCATTTT
cdr3_aa: CASSLGRAGQPQHF

v_call: TRBV6-5
clone_size: many
d_call: TRBD1
j_call: TRBJ2-7
cdr3_nt: TGTGCCAGCAGTCGTACAGGGGTAGAGCAGTACTTC
cdr3_aa: CASSRTGVEQYF

v_call: TRBV7-7
clone_size: many
d_call: TRBD2
j_call: TRBJ2-5
cdr3_nt: TGTGCTAGCAGCCGAGGACTAGCGGGAGAAGAGACCCAGTACTTC
cdr3_aa: CASSRGLAGEETQYF

v_call: TRBV7-2
clone_size: many
d_call: NA
j_call: TRBJ2-7
cdr3_nt: TGTGCCAGCAGCGCAGCCCCCCTGTACGAGCAGTACTTC
cdr3_aa: CASSAAPLYEQYF

v_call: TRBV29-1
clone_size: many
d_call: NA
j_call: TRBJ1-2
cdr3_nt: TGCAGCGTTTTAATGGGTGGCTACACCTTC
cdr3_aa: CSVLMGGYTF

v_call: TRBV5-1
clone_size: many
d_call: TRBD2
j_call: TRBJ2-1
cdr3_nt: TGCGCCAGCAGCTTGCGTAGCGGGGGGGCCTCAGTTAATGAGCAGTTCTTC
cdr3_aa: CASSLRSGGASVNEQFF

v_call: TRBV7-9
clone_size: many
d_call: TRBD2
j_call: TRBJ2-3
cdr3_nt: TGTGCCAGCAGTCTAGGACTAGCGCCCACAGATACGCAGTATTTT
cdr3_aa: CASSLGLAPTDTQYF

v_call: TRBV12-3/TRBV12-4
clone_size: many
d_call: TRBD2
j_call: TRBJ2-5
cdr3_nt: TGTGCCAGCAGTTTAAGGAGCGGGAGGGAGACCCAGTACTTC
cdr3_aa: CASSLRSGRETQYF

v_call: TRBV3-1
clone_size: many
d_call: NA
j_call: TRBJ1-2
cdr3_nt: TGTGCCAGCAGCTCCCGGGACTTAGGTGGCTACACCTTC
cdr3_aa: CASSSRDLGGYTF

v_call: TRBV5-4
clone_size: many
d_call: NA
j_call: TRBJ2-1
cdr3_nt: TGTGCCAGCAGCCCGAGCCGGGACTTCAATGAGCAGTTCTTC
cdr3_aa: CASSPSRDFNEQFF

v_call: TRBV18
clone_size: many
d_call: NA
j_call: TRBJ2-5
cdr3_nt: TGTGCCAGCTCACCAAGGAACCAAGAGACCCAGTACTTC
cdr3_aa: CASSPRNQETQYF

v_call: TRBV5-6
clone_size: many
d_call: TRBD1
j_call: TRBJ1-2
cdr3_nt: TGTGCCAGCAGCTTGGAGTATGACAGGGACTATGGCTACACCTTC
cdr3_aa: CASSLEYDRDYGYTF

v_call: TRBV7-9
clone_size: many
d_call: TRBD1
j_call: TRBJ2-2
cdr3_nt: TGTGCCAGCAGCGCCCCCGGGACAGAGAACACCGGGGAGCTGTTTTTT
cdr3_aa: CASSAPGTENTGELFF

v_call: TRBV2
clone_size: many
d_call: NA
j_call: TRBJ2-3
cdr3_nt: TGTGCCAGCGTCAGGGCCCCACTCACAGATACGCAGTATTTT
cdr3_aa: CASVRAPLTDTQYF

v_call: TRBV18
clone_size: many
d_call: NA
j_call: TRBJ2-5
cdr3_nt: TGTGCCAGCTCACCAAGCATCCAGCAAGAGACCCAGTACTTC
cdr3_aa: CASSPSIQQETQYF

v_call: TRBV28
clone_size: many
d_call: NA
j_call: TRBJ1-1
cdr3_nt: TGTGCCAGCAGTGACCCGGACATCCCGAACACTGAAGCTTTCTTT
cdr3_aa: CASSDPDIPNTEAFF

v_call: TRBV6-5
clone_size: many
d_call: TRBD2
j_call: TRBJ2-1
cdr3_nt: TGTGCCAGCAGTTATGTGGGCGGGAGCCCCTACAATGAGCAGTTCTTC
cdr3_aa: CASSYVGGSPYNEQFF

v_call: TRBV7-3
clone_size: many
d_call: TRBD2
j_call: TRBJ2-3
cdr3_nt: TGTGCCAGCAGCTTGGGTGGCCGGGGGGCAGATACGCAGTATTTT
cdr3_aa: CASSLGGRGADTQYF

v_call: TRBV7-3
clone_size: many
d_call: NA
j_call: TRBJ1-1
cdr3_nt: TGTGCCAGCAGCTTAACCGAGAACACTGAAGCTTTCTTT
cdr3_aa: CASSLTENTEAFF

v_call: TRBV9
clone_size: many
d_call: TRBD1
j_call: TRBJ2-3
cdr3_nt: TGTGCCAGCAGCGTAGGGACAGGGACCACAGATACGCAGTATTTT
cdr3_aa: CASSVGTGTTDTQYF

v_call: TRBV6-6
clone_size: many
d_call: TRBD1
j_call: TRBJ2-2
cdr3_nt: TGTGCCAGCAGAACCAACAGGGGCCTGGGCACCGGGGAGCTGTTTTTT
cdr3_aa: CASRTNRGLGTGELFF

v_call: TRBV10-1
clone_size: medium-sized
d_call: NA
j_call: TRBJ1-1
cdr3_nt: TGCGCCAGCAGTTCAGGGGTTGGTGAAGCTTTCTTT
cdr3_aa: CASSSGVGEAFF